This T cell receptor (beta chain) was recovered during a study of graft-versus-host responses after intestinal transplantation. The wider study: Each recipient received a multivisceral, liver-intestinal, or isolated intestinal graft. Study-wide results and limits: Recipient marrow held GvH clones, some first seen in ileum or blood.

The method was immunoSEQ multiplex PCR; TCRdb's version includes in-frame clones alone and lacks a portion of them. The sample has 120,000 or so clones, roughly 93% seen once. Turning to this clone: Antigen unknown.

The input for sequencing was unstimulated CD8+ T cells sorted from spleen or lymph node cells, taken before intestinal transplant. The TCR was taken from a human donor who received an intestinal transplant.

This chain's CDR3 is CASSSREAGEQYF. For the CDR3, the DNA is TGTGCCAGCAGTTCGCGGGAGGCCGGCGAGCAGTACTTC. The chain has TRBV6-5 and TRBJ2-7, with 8 positions matching TRBD2. CDR1 is MNHEY and CDR2 is SVGAGI in the germline V gene. This CDR3 is built from 13 residues. Trimming took 4 bases from V and 6 from J; bases not matched to a gene: 5.